Following are 27 T cell receptor beta chains from one sample sequenced in a study of T cell repertoires in cytomegalovirus infection. TCRdb re-derived calls from the reads in MiXCR, one entry per CDR3 protein. Of approximately 600,000 distinct CDR3 sequences in the sample, 40% were seen once. Antigen specificity for these receptors is unknown. Sample: cultured PBMCs, taken from culture after CMV antigen stimulation. The receptors derive from a human donor in good health (CMV status not recorded). Some clones in this sample may be carry-over from other donors' samples.

The genes are TRBV24-1 and TRBJ2-1, with D possibly being TRBD2 (5 bases). Germline CDR1 is KGHDR and CDR2 is SFDVKD. Trimming took off 5 bases at V and 8 bases at J, with 15 bases between the two ends. The CDR3 loop spans 14 amino acids. CDR3 region: CATSAGSALDEQFF. The CDR3 DNA follows: TGTGCCACCAGTGCGGGTAGCGCCTTGGATGAGCAGTTCTTC.

This chain joins TRBV20-1 and TRBJ2-1; 12 nucleotides line up with TRBD2. The CDR3 spans 16 residues. Germline V gene data show CDR1 as DFQATT and CDR2 as SNEGSKA (reference sequence). The J segment lost 10 bases and the V segment lost 2 bases, leaving 12 bases of the junction unmatched. CDR3 in amino acids: CSARQGLAGQRGEQFF. The CDR3 DNA reads TGCAGTGCTAGACAGGGACTAGCGGGCCAACGGGGGGAGCAGTTCTTC.

This clonotype was picked up a small number of times. This chain uses TRBV7-2 with TRBJ2-3, with D maybe TRBD2 (6 bases). Between the trimmed V and J ends, which lost 5 bases and 3 bases, there was a span of 18 bases. This CDR3 is built from 16 residues. CDR1 is SGHTA and CDR2 is FQGNSA in the germline V gene. The CDR3 bases are TGTGCCAGCAGCATTGCGGGACTCTTAGCAACAGATACGCAGTATTTT. This translates into CASSIAGLLATDTQYF. Using reference TRBV7-2 and TRBJ2-3 for the parts outside the CDR3, the full variable domain is GAGVSQSPSNKVTEKGKDVELRCDPISGHTALYWYRQSLGQGLEFLIYFQGNSAPDKSGLPSDRFSAERTGGSVSTLTIQRTQQEDSAVYLCASSIAGLLATDTQYFGPGTRLTVL.

V and J are TRBV7-2 and TRBJ2-1; D is perhaps TRBD2 (7 bases). Deletions cut 3 bases from V and 8 bases from J, with 17 bases between. The CDR3 is 15 residues long. Germline loops: CDR1 SGHTA, CDR2 FQGNSA. The CDR3 DNA reads TGTGCCAGCAGCTTGGGGGGGCAGCGATTCGATGAGCAGTTCTTC. This codes for CASSLGGQRFDEQFF.

The chain uses TRBV28 and TRBJ1-5; the D is unclear. Germline lookup yields CDR1 MDHEN and CDR2 SYDVKM. Trimming removed 3 bases at V and 2 bases at J, with 11 bases between. The CDR3 is 15 residues long. The CDR3 coding sequence is TGTGCCAGCAGTTTGGCACTCTCGGGCAATCAGCCCCAGCATTTT. Translating it yields CASSLALSGNQPQHF.

This chain links TRBV20-1 with TRBJ1-6; no definite D call. The CDR3 covers 14 residues. Trimming took 6 bases from V and 7 from J, leaving 16 bases between them. Per the germline V gene, CDR1 is DFQATT and CDR2 is SNEGSKA (reference sequence). CDR3 loop: CSAAGLGLNSPLHF. The CDR3 nucleotides are TGCAGTGCCGCCGGACTAGGGCTAAATTCACCCCTCCACTTT.

This clonotype was found a few times. The chain carries TRBV10-1 and TRBJ2-3; no reliable D call. CDR1 is WNHNN, CDR2 SYGVQD, per germline (reference sequence). Trimming pared 0 bases from V and 3 bases from J, leaving 13 bases between. The CDR3 loop spans 16 amino acids. CDR3 in DNA: TGCGCCAGCAGTGAGTCGATAGAAGGGTTAACAGATACGCAGTATTTT. This gives the protein CASSESIEGLTDTQYF.

The gene calls are TRBV28 and TRBJ2-2; 7 bases are a match to TRBD1. The CDR3 has 17 residues. CDR1 is MDHEN, CDR2 SYDVKM, per germline. J lost 0 bases, V lost 1 base, and 5 bases had no gene match. The CDR3: CASSLSWDRPNTGELFF. The CDR3 DNA reads as TGTGCCAGCAGTTTATCCTGGGACAGACCGAACACCGGGGAGCTGTTTTTT. The whole variable domain, filled in from reference TRBV28 and TRBJ2-2, reads DVKVTQSSRYLVKRTGEKVFLECVQDMDHENMFWYRQDPGLGLRLIYFSYDVKMKEKGDIPEGYSVSREKKERFSLILESASTNQTSMYLCASSLSWDRPNTGELFFGEGSRLTVL.

This clonotype appeared a few times. The chain combines TRBV7-2 with TRBJ1-1, with D uncertain. Germline V gene sequence: CDR1 SGHTA, CDR2 FQGNSA. Trimming pared 4 bases from V and 0 bases from J, leaving 12 bases between. CDR3 length equals 15 residues. Here the CDR3 DNA reads TGTGCCAGCAGCTGGGGTGGATTACTGAACACTGAAGCTTTCTTT. It codes for CASSWGGLLNTEAFF.

This clonotype was seen at least ten times. This chain connects TRBV7-2 to TRBJ1-6; D is uncertain. Germline V gene lookup returns CDR1 SGHTA and CDR2 FQGNSA. The CDR3 covers 17 residues. Trimming removed 2 bases from V and 7 bases from J, with 18 bases in between. The CDR3 protein is CASSLWFGPGANSPLHF. CDR3 nucleotide sequence: TGTGCCAGCAGCTTATGGTTTGGACCAGGCGCCAATTCACCCCTCCACTTT.

The chain recombines TRBV25-1 with TRBJ2-1; D unclear. This CDR3 has 11 residues. V was cut by 8 bases and J by 9 bases, with 11 bases left in between. Germline V lookup: CDR1 MGHDK, CDR2 SYGVNS. CDR3 DNA sequence: TGTGCCAGCCCCATTAATGGTGAGCAGTTCTTC. Translation: CASPINGEQFF.

The CDR3 bases are TGCGCCAGCAGTGGGGGCCGAAACAATGAGCAGTTCTTC. Its protein product is CASSGGRNNEQFF. The chain carries TRBV5-1 and TRBJ2-1; a weak D match, TRBD1 (6 bases). This CDR3 contains 13 residues. Germline V gives CDR1 SGHRS, CDR2 YFSETQ. Trimming left V 5 bases short and J 5 bases short, with 11 bases between.

This clonotype was recorded a few times. This chain connects TRBV7-9 to TRBJ2-2; no definite D call. CDR1 is SEHNR, CDR2 FQNEAQ, per germline (reference sequence). This CDR3 region has 14 residues. V was pared by 5 bases and J by 4 bases, with 11 bases between. The CDR3 loop is CASSPDVSTGELFF. CDR3 nucleotides: TGTGCCAGCAGCCCCGATGTGTCCACCGGGGAGCTGTTTTTT.

The sample holds many counts of this clonotype. The chain has TRBV7-2 and TRBJ2-7; D may be TRBD2 (6 bases). This CDR3 is built from 14 residues. With 1 base removed from V and 1 base from J, the gap between germline ends came to 8 bases. Per germline, CDR1 SGHTA and CDR2 FQGNSA. DNA for the CDR3: TGTGCCAGCAGCTTAGGGGGGGTTTCCTACGAGCAGTACTTC. Protein product: CASSLGGVSYEQYF. Looking up the rest from reference TRBV7-2 and TRBJ2-7 gives the full variable domain: GAGVSQSPSNKVTEKGKDVELRCDPISGHTALYWYRQSLGQGLEFLIYFQGNSAPDKSGLPSDRFSAERTGGSVSTLTIQRTQQEDSAVYLCASSLGGVSYEQYFGPGTRLTVT.

This sequence joins TRBV7-2 and TRBJ1-3; D gene uncertain. CDR1 SGHTA and CDR2 FQGNSA come from the germline V gene. This CDR3 contains 16 residues. Deletions cut 1 base from V and 2 bases from J, with 12 bases between. CDR3 in DNA: TGTGCCAGCAGCTTAGGAAGCGGACTGCCTGGAAACACCATATATTTT. Residues: CASSLGSGLPGNTIYF.

Concerning this clonotype itself: One end of the junction is discordant with germline, which a read error may explain. The V call is TRBV6-5, the J call TRBJ2-1; 13 bases are a match to TRBD2. Germline CDR1 MNHEY, CDR2 SVGAGI. There are 12 residues in the CDR3. CDR3 sequence (DNA): TGTGCCAGCAGTCAACTAGCGGGGGGGCTGGTCTTC. Translation: CASSQLAGGLVF.

V is TRBV19 and J is TRBJ2-2; D gene uncertain. This CDR3 has 19 amino acids. V was pared by 3 bases and J by 0 bases, with 20 bases between. Germline V CDR1 and CDR2: LNHDA, SQIVND (reference sequence). This CDR3 reads CASSMAPWIAAANTGELFF. In DNA form, the CDR3 reads TGTGCCAGTAGTATGGCCCCATGGATCGCAGCCGCGAACACCGGGGAGCTGTTTTTT.

The chain recombines TRBV7-6 with TRBJ2-2; a weak D match, TRBD1 (7 bases). From germline, CDR1 is SGHVS and CDR2 FNYEAQ. The CDR3 runs to 16 residues. Trimming pared 4 bases from V and 5 bases from J, leaving 17 bases between. CDR3 loop: CASSSVSGGKTGELFF. The CDR3 bases are TGTGCCAGCAGCTCCGTATCAGGGGGGAAGACCGGGGAGCTGTTTTTT.

This clonotype was observed a handful of times. The genes are TRBV6-6 and TRBJ2-5; D is ambiguous. This CDR3 comprises 14 residues. Germline values: CDR1 MNHNY, CDR2 SVGAGI (reference sequence). V shed 7 bases and J shed 3 bases, with 15 bases lying between them. CDR3 in amino acids: CASKKVAQEETQYF. The CDR3 coding sequence is TGTGCCAGCAAGAAAGTCGCGCAGGAAGAGACCCAGTACTTC.

V gene TRBV7-9 combines with J gene TRBJ2-3, with D perhaps given as TRBD1 or TRBD2 (5 bases each). V was shortened by 6 bases and J by 1 base, with 5 bases between the two germline ends. Germline CDR1 and CDR2: SEHNR and FQNEAQ (reference sequence). This CDR3 contains 12 residues. The CDR3 is CASRGRTDTQYF. The CDR3 nucleotides are TGTGCCAGCAGGGGACGCACAGATACGCAGTATTTT.

The chain uses TRBV7-9 and TRBJ2-5, with D hard to call. CDR3 size: 12 residues. Germline CDR1 is SEHNR and CDR2 is FQNEAQ (reference sequence). The V end lost 1 base, the J end lost 5 bases, and 5 bases lay between the germline ends. The CDR3 sequence: CASSLVVETQYF. The CDR3 DNA reads TGTGCCAGCAGCTTAGTTGTGGAGACCCAGTACTTC.

This chain links TRBV7-2 with TRBJ2-7, with 7 bases lining up with TRBD2. This CDR3 spans 13 amino acids. With V trimmed by 1 base and J by 6 bases, 3 bases remained unmatched. In germline, CDR1 is SGHTA, CDR2 FQGNSA. The DNA for the CDR3 is TGTGCCAGCAGCTTAGGGCCTAGCGGCGAGCAGTACTTC. Protein sequence: CASSLGPSGEQYF.

The rearrangement uses TRBV7-9 and TRBJ2-2; D gene ambiguous. The CDR3 consists of 15 residues. The V gene lost 0 bases and the J gene lost 3 bases, with 8 bases spanning the gap. Germline V lookup: CDR1 SEHNR, CDR2 FQNEAQ (reference sequence). The CDR3 DNA is TGTGCCAGCAGCTTAGCGCTCACTTACACCGGGGAGCTGTTTTTT. This encodes CASSLALTYTGELFF.

The CDR3, as DNA: TGTGCCAGCAGCTTAGTAGGGACTAGCGCCTACGAGCAGTACTTC. Protein: CASSLVGTSAYEQYF. The V gene is TRBV7-2, the J gene TRBJ2-7, with 10 positions matching TRBD2. Germline loops: CDR1 SGHTA, CDR2 FQGNSA. J lost 2 bases, V lost 1 base, and 2 bases had no gene match. The CDR3 has 15 amino acids.

J is TRBJ1-2 and V is TRBV12-3 or TRBV12-4; 7 positions agree with TRBD1. V trimming: 5 bases; J trimming: 4 bases; junction bases outside the gene matches: 10. CDR3 length equals 15 residues. The CDR3 sequence is CASSPLPRGFYGYTF. CDR3 sequence (DNA): TGTGCCAGCAGTCCCCTCCCCAGGGGGTTCTATGGCTACACCTTC.

The chain links TRBV28 to TRBJ2-3; TRBD2 matches 10 bases. The CDR3 runs 15 residues. The germline CDR1 and CDR2 sequences are MDHEN and SYDVKM. V gave up 3 bases and J gave up 3 bases; unmatched junction bases: 3. The DNA of the CDR3 is TGTGCCAGCAGTTTTCTAGCGGGGGCGACAGATACGCAGTATTTT. Translating it yields CASSFLAGATDTQYF.

This clonotype was counted a few times. This chain connects TRBV12-3 or TRBV12-4 to TRBJ2-1; 10 bases fit TRBD2. CDR3 length equals 15 residues. V gave up 6 bases and J gave up 2 bases; unmatched junction bases: 4. CDR3 residues: CASSQTSGPYNEQFF. The CDR3 DNA is TGTGCCAGCAGCCAGACTAGCGGGCCCTACAATGAGCAGTTCTTC.